These T cell receptor beta chains were read from a single sample in a study of PD-L1 blockade in urothelial cancer. Here immunoSEQ multiplex PCR was the method, and the copy in TCRdb shows in-frame clones only, minus some. The sample carries about 91,000 clones, approximately 90% recorded once. The material was PBMCs, obtained around atezolizumab (anti-PD-L1) treatment. The source of these receptors is a man in his 60s with urothelial cancer. The CDR3 runs from the conserved cysteine through the conserved F or W. A D gene is named only where the DNA matches it firmly. Expanded clones are given a class, and other clones once, few, many or no size at all.

CASSLARGNTGELFF	TGTGCCAGCAGCTTAGCTAGGGGAAACACCGGGGAGCTGTTTTTT	TRBV7-2	TRBJ2-2	NA	15	once
CASSLHGELFF	TGCGCCAGCAGCCTCCACGGGGAGCTGTTTTTT	TRBV4-3	TRBJ2-2	NA	11	NA
CASSFDFADYNEQFF	TGTGCCAGCAGCTTTGATTTTGCGGACTACAATGAGCAGTTCTTC	TRBV11-2	TRBJ2-1	NA	15	NA
CASSLVGGNRDTEAFF	TGTGCCAGCAGCTTAGTGGGAGGAAACCGGGACACTGAAGCTTTCTTT	TRBV7-9	TRBJ1-1	NA	16	NA
CASSVAPGGGQGKAEAFF	TGTGCCAGCAGCGTAGCCCCTGGGGGGGGACAGGGAAAAGCTGAAGCTTTCTTT	TRBV9	TRBJ1-1	TRBD1	18	NA
CASSQFTGTGANVLTF	TGTGCCAGCAGCCAATTTACAGGGACCGGGGCCAACGTCCTGACTTTC	TRBV25-1	TRBJ2-6	NA	16	NA
CASSIDARAGVNSYEQYF	TGTGCCAGTAGTATAGATGCCAGAGCGGGGGTAAACTCCTACGAGCAGTACTTC	TRBV19	TRBJ2-7	TRBD2	18	NA
CASSSQGSSYEQYF	TGTGCCAGCAGCTCCCAGGGGTCATCCTACGAGCAGTACTTC	TRBV6-5	TRBJ2-7	NA	14	NA
CASSVESRGGYNEQFF	TGTGCCAGCAGCGTAGAGAGTCGGGGGGGGTACAATGAGCAGTTCTTC	TRBV9	TRBJ2-1	TRBD2	16	NA
CASNPTGPASTDTQYF	TGTGCCAGCAATCCCACAGGACCAGCTAGCACAGATACGCAGTATTTT	TRBV2	TRBJ2-3	NA	16	few
CASSIGGGANVLTF	TGTGCCAGTAGTATTGGAGGGGGGGCCAACGTCCTGACTTTC	TRBV19	TRBJ2-6	NA	14	NA
CASNLRRGTQYF	TGTGCCAGCAATCTACGCAGGGGGACCCAGTACTTC	TRBV2	TRBJ2-5	NA	12	NA
CASSLTGSGELFF	TGCGCCAGCAGTTTGACAGGATCCGGGGAGCTGTTTTTT	TRBV5-1	TRBJ2-2	NA	13	NA
CASSGALVTQYF	TGTGCCAGCAGTGGGGCCTTGGTAACCCAGTACTTC	TRBV2	TRBJ2-5	NA	12	once
CASSRWATTYEQYF	TGCGCCAGCAGCCGTTGGGCCACCACCTACGAGCAGTACTTC	TRBV4-1	TRBJ2-7	NA	14	medium-sized
CASSLYYNEQFF	TGTGCCAGCAGCTTATATTACAATGAGCAGTTCTTC	TRBV7-2	TRBJ2-1	NA	12	NA
CASSLRGTGLGGTDTQYF	TGTGCCAGCAGCTTAAGAGGGACAGGGTTAGGGGGTACAGATACGCAGTATTTT	TRBV7-3	TRBJ2-3	TRBD1	18	NA
CASSFYPSTDTQYF	TGTGCCAGCAGTTTCTACCCTAGCACAGATACGCAGTATTTT	TRBV27	TRBJ2-3	NA	14	NA
CASSDMQGARHYGYTF	TGTGCCAGTAGTGACATGCAGGGGGCCCGGCACTATGGCTACACCTTC	TRBV19	TRBJ1-2	TRBD1	16	NA
CATAVHYNTEAFF	TGTGCCACTGCGGTTCACTACAACACTGAAGCTTTCTTT	TRBV6-1	TRBJ1-1	NA	13	NA
CASSQPKQGASYTF	TGCGCCAGCAGCCAACCAAAACAGGGGGCGAGCTACACCTTC	TRBV4-1	TRBJ1-2	TRBD1	14	once
CASSLGSGSIYEQYF	TGTGCCAGCAGTTTGGGTAGCGGGAGCATCTACGAGCAGTACTTC	TRBV28	TRBJ2-7	TRBD2	15	NA
CASSLAGTGNTEAFF	TGTGCCAGCAGCTTAGCGGGGACAGGGAACACTGAAGCTTTCTTT	TRBV7-9	TRBJ1-1	TRBD1	15	NA
CASRRPHASSTSGENTGELFF	TGTGCAAGTCGCCGCCCCCACGCCTCCTCGACTAGCGGGGAGAACACCGGGGAGCTGTTTTTT	TRBV12-2	TRBJ2-2	NA	21	NA
CASSFTPGQGEAGELFF	TGTGCCAGCAGTTTTACACCGGGACAGGGGGAAGCCGGGGAGCTGTTTTTT	TRBV28	TRBJ2-2	TRBD1	17	NA
CASSWATDRNTEAFF	TGTGCCAGCAGTTGGGCGACGGATCGGAACACTGAAGCTTTCTTT	TRBV6-5	TRBJ1-1	NA	15	NA
CASSLRTGPPLTANVLTF	TGTGCCAGCAGCTTACGGACAGGGCCCCCCCTGACGGCCAACGTCCTGACTTTC	TRBV7-2	TRBJ2-6	TRBD1	18	NA
CASSFVSTPLPRTDTQYF	TGTGCCAGCAGCTTCGTGTCTACGCCACTTCCTCGCACAGATACGCAGTATTTT	TRBV7-9	TRBJ2-3	NA	18	NA
CASMVWGTVETQYF	TGTGCCAGCATGGTTTGGGGGACAGTCGAGACCCAGTACTTC	TRBV6-1	TRBJ2-5	TRBD1	14	NA
CASSLIQENSPLHF	TGTGCCAGCAGCTTAATACAGGAAAATTCACCCCTCCACTTT	TRBV11-2	TRBJ1-6	NA	14	NA